These 6 T cell receptor beta chains came from one sample sequenced in a study of cytomegalovirus exposure and HLA in healthy donors. Measured with immunoSEQ multiplex PCR; TCRdb has only the in-frame clones, and not every one. The sample has about 150,000 clones; less than 90% are singletons. The sequenced material came from PBMCs. Receptor source: a woman aged 18-29 years in good health and CMV-seropositive.

Concerning this clone itself: The identical CDR3 is also encoded by other nucleotide sequences in the sample. This rearrangement joins TRBV7-2 to TRBJ2-7; 9 bases match TRBD1. The V gene's germline CDR1 is SGHTA and CDR2 FQGNSA. Germline trimming cut 3 bases from V and 0 bases from J; bases unmatched to any gene: 0. The CDR3 covers 14 residues. CDR3: CASSLDRGSYEQYF. CDR3 DNA sequence: TGTGCCAGCAGCTTGGACAGGGGCTCCTACGAGCAGTACTTC.

V usage is TRBV5-1 and J usage is TRBJ2-7, with TRBD1 matching 7 bases. The trim removed 4 bases at V and 1 base at J, leaving 8 bases unmatched. The CDR3 totals 15 residues. Germline V gives CDR1 SGHRS, CDR2 YFSETQ. The CDR3 sequence: CASSVSPGQSYEQYF. The CDR3 nucleotides are TGCGCCAGCAGCGTGAGTCCGGGACAGTCCTACGAGCAGTACTTC. Full variable domain (missing parts from reference TRBV5-1 and TRBJ2-7): KAGVTQTPRYLIKTRGQQVTLSCSPISGHRSVSWYQQTPGQGLQFLFEYFSETQRNKGNFPGRFSGRQFSNSRSEMNVSTLELGDSALYLCASSVSPGQSYEQYFGPGTRLTVT.

This chain uses TRBV5-1 with TRBJ2-1, with 8 positions matching TRBD2. The V segment lost 3 bases and the J segment 3 bases; nucleotides outside the gene matches: 11. The CDR3 runs to 17 residues. The germline V gene has CDR1 SGHRS and CDR2 YFSETQ. The CDR3 bases are TGCGCCAGCAGCTCGGAGAATAAGCGGGAGTTCTACAATGAGCAGTTCTTC. Its translation: CASSSENKREFYNEQFF.

V gene TRBV6-7 combines with J gene TRBJ1-5; 8 bases align to TRBD1. TRBV6-7 is an ORF for which the function is uncertain. Trimming at V came to 5 bases and at J to 7 bases, leaving 13 bases not matched to a gene. This CDR3 has 16 amino acids. As DNA, the CDR3 is TGTGCCAGCAGTGACCCTATTAACCGGGACAGGCAGCCCCAGCATTTT. This sequence encodes CASSDPINRDRQPQHF.

The chain joins TRBV2 to TRBJ2-5; tentatively, D is TRBD2 (6 bases). Trimming cost V 4 bases and J 1 base, with 10 bases left between them. CDR3 length equals 14 residues. Germline V CDR1 and CDR2: SNHLY, FYNNEI. The CDR3 loop is CASSVWGVQETQYF. The CDR3 bases are TGTGCCAGCAGTGTATGGGGGGTCCAAGAGACCCAGTACTTC.

The chain recombines TRBV30 with TRBJ2-7; D is perhaps TRBD1 (5 bases). CDR3 length equals 13 residues. The ends were cut back, 4 bases at V and 2 bases at J, with 12 bases in the middle. CDR1 is GTSNPN and CDR2 is SVGIG in the germline V gene (reference sequence). CDR3 nucleotides: TGTGCCTGGACCTCAGGGCGTCCCTACGAGCAGTACTTC. It specifies CAWTSGRPYEQYF.